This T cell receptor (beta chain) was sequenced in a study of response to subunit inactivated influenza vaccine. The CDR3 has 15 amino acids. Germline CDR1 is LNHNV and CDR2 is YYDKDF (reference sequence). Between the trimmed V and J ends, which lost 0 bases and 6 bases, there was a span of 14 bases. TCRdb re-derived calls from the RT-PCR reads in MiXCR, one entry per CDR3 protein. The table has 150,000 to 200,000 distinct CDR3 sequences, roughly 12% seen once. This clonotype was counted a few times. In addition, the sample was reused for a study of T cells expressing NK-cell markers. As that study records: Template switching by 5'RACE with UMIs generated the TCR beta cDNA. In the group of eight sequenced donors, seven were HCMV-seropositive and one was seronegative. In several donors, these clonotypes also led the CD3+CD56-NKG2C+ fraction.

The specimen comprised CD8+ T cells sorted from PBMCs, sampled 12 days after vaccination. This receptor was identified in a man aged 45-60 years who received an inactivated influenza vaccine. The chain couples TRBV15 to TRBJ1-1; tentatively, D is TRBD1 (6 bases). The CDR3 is CATSRETGAGSEAFF. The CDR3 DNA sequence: TGTGCCACCAGCAGAGAGACGGGGGCCGGTTCTGAAGCTTTCTTT.